The 32 T cell receptor beta chains below all came from one sample that was sequenced in a study of OX40 agonist ivuxolimab in advanced cancers. Library construction relied on the immunoSEQ multiplex PCR assay. TCRdb took this table from immuneACCESS and kept in-frame rearrangements with V and J called. Such tables lack part of the clones; where checked against another copy, unresolved V genes explain under half of the gap, and the rest is unexplained. The sample table lists some 30,000 clones, 80% to 95% of them with a count of one. In total, the top ten clones hold about 4.9% of the sample. Sequences were derived from CD4+ or CD8+ T cells sorted from blood, sampled in a trial of the OX40 agonist ivuxolimab. These TCRs come from an adult with an advanced solid tumor such as melanoma, head and neck, liver or kidney cancer.

The chain joins TRBV4-1 to TRBJ1-5; no firm D call. Trimming removed 0 bases at V and 7 bases at J, with 10 bases between. The CDR3 contains 14 residues. CDR1 is MGHRA and CDR2 is YSYEKL in the germline V gene. The CDR3 DNA reads as TGCGCCAGCAGCCAAGATAACAGCCTACAGCCCCAGCATTTT. This gives the protein CASSQDNSLQPQHF.

V gene TRBV27 combines with J gene TRBJ2-1, with 10 bases identical to TRBD1. J was trimmed by 4 bases and V by 7 bases; bases with no gene match: 7. The CDR3 is 15 residues long. Germline CDR1 and CDR2: MNHEY and SMNVEV (reference sequence). CDR3 amino acids: CASTSGQGPYNEQFF. CDR3 in DNA: TGTGCCAGCACCTCGGGACAGGGGCCTTACAATGAGCAGTTCTTC.

About this clone itself: An end of the junction differs from the germline gene, which may be a read error. This chain connects TRBV7-3 to TRBJ2-7, with D unresolved. Per germline, CDR1 SGHTA and CDR2 FQGTGA. This CDR3 has 14 residues. CDR3 residues: CVSSLDGRSREQYF. CDR3 bases: TGTGTCAGCAGCCTCGACGGGCGGTCGCGCGAGCAGTACTTC.

This clone was picked up one time. The rearrangement links TRBV11-2 to TRBJ2-7; D tentatively reads TRBD1 or TRBD2 (5 bases each). With 1 base removed from V and 0 bases from J, the gap between germline ends came to 10 bases. Germline assignment: CDR1 SGHAT and CDR2 FQNNGV. The CDR3 consists of 15 residues. The CDR3 protein is CASSLGHGGSYEQYF. For the CDR3, the DNA is TGTGCCAGCAGCTTAGGGCATGGGGGCTCCTACGAGCAGTACTTC.

This chain joins TRBV9 and TRBJ2-7; tentatively, D is TRBD1 (6 bases). CDR3 size: 13 residues. Germline V gene sequence: CDR1 SGDLS, CDR2 YYNGEE. V lost 3 bases to trimming and J lost 5 bases, with 12 bases between them. CDR3 coding DNA: TGTGCCAGCAGCGAGGGGGATCGGAACGAGCAGTACTTC. Translated: CASSEGDRNEQYF.

The chain carries TRBV19 and TRBJ2-2, with D perhaps TRBD1 (6 bases). CDR3 length: 12 residues. The germline V and J ends were trimmed by 7 bases and 4 bases, with 7 bases remaining between them. The germline gives CDR1 LNHDA, CDR2 SQIVND (reference sequence). The CDR3 nucleotides are TGTGCCAGTACGGACAGCACCGGGGAGCTGTTTTTT. Residues: CASTDSTGELFF.

This clone was recorded a few times. This sequence joins TRBV19 and TRBJ2-7; D might be TRBD1 (6 bases). The V end was cut by 4 bases, the J end by 6 bases, with 13 bases between. The CDR3 contains 13 residues. Germline V gene lookup returns CDR1 LNHDA and CDR2 SQIVND (reference sequence). The CDR3 protein is CASSTQGGGEQYF. CDR3 in DNA: TGTGCCAGTAGTACCCAAGGGGGTGGCGAGCAGTACTTC.

The V call is TRBV11-1, the J call TRBJ2-1; 9 nucleotides match TRBD1. The CDR3 covers 17 residues. The V and J ends lost 6 bases and 4 bases, in that order; junction bases with no gene match: 13. From germline, CDR1 is SGHAT and CDR2 FQDESV (reference sequence). This CDR3 is CASRKIWGQGEYNEQFF. The CDR3 region has the DNA TGTGCCAGCAGAAAAATTTGGGGACAGGGAGAGTACAATGAGCAGTTCTTC.

The J gene is TRBJ1-5, the V gene TRBV6-5; TRBD1 matches at 7 bases. Germline CDR1 MNHEY, CDR2 SVGAGI. This CDR3 is 15 amino acids long. The V and J ends lost 6 bases and 4 bases, in that order; junction bases with no gene match: 9. DNA for the CDR3: TGTGCCAGCAGCCCGTGGACAGGATCTAATCAGCCCCAGCATTTT. Its protein product is CASSPWTGSNQPQHF.

The rearrangement uses TRBV28 and TRBJ2-3; 11 nucleotides line up with TRBD2. Germline values: CDR1 MDHEN, CDR2 SYDVKM. Losses at the gene ends were 4 bases for V and 1 base for J; bases not matched to a gene: 10. CDR3 length equals 18 residues. CDR3 loop: CASSSPTSGSLGTDTQYF. CDR3 bases: TGTGCCAGCAGTTCCCCAACTAGCGGGAGTCTGGGCACAGATACGCAGTATTTT. Full variable domain (missing parts from reference TRBV28 and TRBJ2-3): DVKVTQSSRYLVKRTGEKVFLECVQDMDHENMFWYRQDPGLGLRLIYFSYDVKMKEKGDIPEGYSVSREKKERFSLILESASTNQTSMYLCASSSPTSGSLGTDTQYFGPGTRLTVL.

This chain links TRBV4-1 with TRBJ2-3; 13 nucleotides match TRBD2. Germline lookup yields CDR1 MGHRA and CDR2 YSYEKL. The length of the CDR3 is 20 residues. The V gene end was trimmed by 3 bases and the J gene end by 2 bases; junction bases not matched to a gene: 14. The DNA for the CDR3 is TGCGCCAGCAGCCACAATACCGGGACTAGCGGGGCGAGGGACACAGATACGCAGTATTTT. Translating it yields CASSHNTGTSGARDTDTQYF.

The genes are TRBV6-5 and TRBJ2-1; D is uncertain. In germline, CDR1 is MNHEY, CDR2 SVGAGI. The germline V and J ends were trimmed by 6 bases and 5 bases, with 11 bases remaining between them. The CDR3 is 13 amino acids. CDR3 sequence (DNA): TGTGCCAGCAGAAGACTGGCTAACAATGAGCAGTTCTTC. Protein: CASRRLANNEQFF.

The V and J genes are TRBV28 and TRBJ2-7; possible D gene TRBD1, 5 bases. This CDR3 is built from 14 residues. The ends were cut back, 5 bases at V and 0 bases at J, with 11 bases in the middle. Germline V gene sequence: CDR1 MDHEN, CDR2 SYDVKM. CDR3 in amino acids: CASSPLGDSYEQYV. The CDR3 DNA reads TGTGCCAGCAGTCCGTTAGGGGACTCCTACGAGCAGTACGTC.

V and J are TRBV19 and TRBJ1-2; weak D call: TRBD1 (5 bases). The CDR3 extends over 10 amino acids. CDR1 is LNHDA and CDR2 is SQIVND in the germline V gene (reference sequence). V lost 6 bases and J 8 bases, leaving 7 bases between the germline ends. The CDR3 sequence is CASSQGGYTF. The CDR3 DNA reads as TGTGCCAGTAGCCAGGGAGGCTACACCTTC.

The table lists this clone with a count of one. V and J are TRBV12-1 and TRBJ2-1; TRBD2 is the table's D call and was not checked against the DNA. TRBV12-1 is labeled a pseudogene. The CDR3 totals 18 residues. The CDR3: CASSFVNERLAAYNEQFF. DNA of the CDR3: TGTGCCAGCAGCTTCGTCAATGAGAGACTAGCGGCCTACAATGAGCAGTTCTTC.

The chain links TRBV5-8 to TRBJ2-1; 12 bases match TRBD1. The V gene's germline CDR1 is SGHTS and CDR2 YDEGEE. This CDR3 is 17 amino acids long. V was clipped by 1 base and J by 2 bases; unmatched bases: 4. The CDR3 loop is CASSLTGTGGTYNEQFF. CDR3 coding DNA: TGTGCCAGCAGCTTGACCGGGACAGGGGGCACCTACAATGAGCAGTTCTTC.

The V gene is TRBV5-1, the J gene TRBJ2-1; 15 bases map to TRBD2. The CDR3 runs to 15 residues. Germline V gene data show CDR1 as SGHRS and CDR2 as YFSETQ. V dropped 4 bases and J dropped 8; count of bases not matched to a gene: 4. CDR3 sequence: CASSTGLAGGYEQFF. The CDR3, as DNA: TGCGCCAGCAGCACCGGACTAGCGGGGGGGTATGAGCAGTTCTTC.

The chain employs TRBV6-4 and TRBJ2-1; the match to TRBD2 covers 10 bases. The V and J ends lost 0 bases and 3 bases, in that order; junction bases with no gene match: 2. The CDR3 loop spans 16 amino acids. Germline V gives CDR1 MRHNA, CDR2 SNTAGT. The CDR3 sequence is CASSDSGLADYNEQFF. The CDR3 DNA follows: TGTGCCAGCAGTGACTCCGGACTAGCGGACTACAATGAGCAGTTCTTC.

This chain links TRBV19 with TRBJ2-7; D might be TRBD1 or TRBD2, each matching 5 bases. This CDR3 region has 13 residues. Trimming cost V 1 base and J 3 bases, with 7 bases left between them. The germline V gene encodes CDR1 LNHDA and CDR2 SQIVND (reference sequence). In DNA, the CDR3 is TGTGCCAGTAGTATAGGGGACGGCTACGAGCAGTACGTC. Translation: CASSIGDGYEQYV.

This clone came up once. This chain uses TRBV6-6 with TRBJ2-3; TRBD1 agrees at 7 bases. The J segment lost 0 bases and the V segment lost 5 bases, leaving 5 bases of the junction unmatched. Per germline, CDR1 MNHNY and CDR2 SVGAGI (reference sequence). The CDR3 sequence is 15 residues long. The CDR3 here is CASSRDRPSTDTQYF. CDR3 DNA sequence: TGTGCCAGCAGTCGGGACAGACCTAGCACAGATACGCAGTATTTT.

V is TRBV6-5 and J is TRBJ1-1, with 7 bases lining up with TRBD1. Losses at the gene ends were 6 bases for V and 7 bases for J; bases not matched to a gene: 8. CDR1 and CDR2 (germline): MNHEY, SVGAGI. This CDR3 region has 13 residues. As DNA, the CDR3 is TGTGCCAGCAGCTCCCTGGACAGGAGTGAAGCTTTCTTT. The encoded protein is CASSSLDRSEAFF.

The chain uses TRBV9 and TRBJ2-1, with D possibly called TRBD1 or TRBD2 (5 bases each). V lost 3 bases, J lost 0 bases, and 10 bases lay in between. The CDR3 loop spans 15 amino acids. CDR1 and CDR2 (germline): SGDLS, YYNGEE. CDR3 residues: CASSGGGFSYNEQFF. DNA of the CDR3: TGTGCCAGCAGCGGGGGCGGGTTCTCCTACAATGAGCAGTTCTTC.

The V and J genes are TRBV7-3 and TRBJ2-1, with TRBD2 matching 8 bases. The germline CDR1 and CDR2 sequences are SGHTA and FQGTGA. After removal of 4 bases from V and 7 bases from J, the junction contained 3 bases not matched to a gene. This CDR3 has 13 residues. CDR3 DNA: TGTGCCAGCAGCTCCGGGACTAGAAATGAGCAGTTCTTC. The encoded protein is CASSSGTRNEQFF.

The CDR3 DNA is TGTGCCAGCAGCGTGGGACTTAGCGGACTAAACTACGAGCAGTACTTC. Protein product: CASSVGLSGLNYEQYF. This chain connects TRBV9 to TRBJ2-7, with a possible D match to TRBD2 (6 bases). With 2 bases removed from V and 3 bases from J, the gap between germline ends came to 18 bases. The germline V gene encodes CDR1 SGDLS and CDR2 YYNGEE. The CDR3 sequence is 16 residues long. The full variable domain, its missing parts supplied by reference TRBV9 and TRBJ2-7, is DSGVTQTPKHLITATGQRVTLRCSPRSGDLSVYWYQQSLDQGLQFLIQYYNGEERAKGNILERFSAQQFPDLHSELNLSSLELGDSALYFCASSVGLSGLNYEQYFGPGTRLTVT.

The chain is built from TRBV5-4 and TRBJ2-5; TRBD2 agrees at 10 bases. The CDR3 is 16 amino acids. Germline lookup yields CDR1 SGHNT and CDR2 YYREEE (reference sequence). J was trimmed by 2 bases and V by 3 bases; bases with no gene match: 7. CDR3 sequence reads: CASSWGTSAGQETQYF. The CDR3 nucleotides read TGTGCCAGCAGCTGGGGGACTAGCGCGGGGCAAGAGACCCAGTACTTC.

This sequence joins TRBV19 and TRBJ1-6; TRBD1 aligns across 7 bases. Germline V lookup: CDR1 LNHDA, CDR2 SQIVND (reference sequence). The CDR3 is 21 amino acids. V lost 8 bases to trimming and J lost 0 bases; unmatched junction nucleotides: 22. The CDR3 sequence: CASLPLLGQLLFGSYNSPLHF. As DNA, the CDR3 is TGTGCCAGTTTACCCCTATTGGGACAGCTTTTATTCGGCTCCTATAATTCACCCCTCCACTTT.

This clone is termed medium-sized. The chain recombines TRBV7-8 with TRBJ1-2; TRBD1 might be the D (5 bases). The CDR3 is made up of 14 amino acids. The germline V and J ends were trimmed by 6 bases and 6 bases, with 17 bases remaining between them. CDR1 and CDR2 from the germline V gene are SGHVS and FQNEAQ. CDR3 amino acids: CASRRGESGDGYTF. In DNA form, the CDR3 reads TGTGCCAGCAGACGAGGGGAGTCTGGAGATGGCTACACCTTC.

This rearrangement joins TRBV28 to TRBJ2-3; D might be TRBD1 (5 bases). The CDR3 has 16 residues. Germline lookup yields CDR1 MDHEN and CDR2 SYDVKM. Deletions cut 4 bases from V and 0 bases from J, with 14 bases between. This CDR3 is CASSSWTSTSTDTQYF. CDR3 DNA: TGTGCCAGCAGTTCCTGGACATCCACGAGCACAGATACGCAGTATTTT.

The chain joins TRBV28 to TRBJ2-1; D might be TRBD1 (5 bases). There are 15 residues in the CDR3. Germline CDR1 is MDHEN and CDR2 is SYDVKM. V lost 5 bases and J lost 3, with 14 bases in between. CDR3 DNA: TGTGCCAGCAGTCTGAGACAGAGCTACTACAATGAGCAGTTCTTC. As protein: CASSLRQSYYNEQFF.

CDR3 residues: CASSQGVGEKLFF. For the CDR3, the DNA is TGTGCCAGCAGCCAAGGGGTTGGAGAAAAACTGTTTTTT. The chain combines TRBV14 with TRBJ1-4, with D uncertain. The CDR3 covers 13 residues. V gave up 1 base and J gave up 8 bases, with 8 bases separating them. Germline V gene lookup returns CDR1 SGHDN and CDR2 FVKESK.

V usage is TRBV7-9 and J usage is TRBJ1-1; D ambiguous. V was clipped by 5 bases and J by 3 bases, with 13 bases between them. The CDR3 extends over 14 amino acids. The germline V gene encodes CDR1 SEHNR and CDR2 FQNEAQ (reference sequence). This CDR3 reads CASSRVGTYTEAFF. In DNA form, the CDR3 reads TGTGCCAGCAGCCGTGTCGGCACCTACACTGAAGCTTTCTTT.

V and J are TRBV11-2 and TRBJ1-3; 7 bases fit TRBD1. V lost 3 bases and J lost 2; bases outside the gene matches: 7. The V gene's germline CDR1 is SGHAT and CDR2 FQNNGV. The CDR3 contains 16 residues. CDR3 sequence: CASSFARQGAGNTIYF. DNA of the CDR3: TGTGCCAGCAGCTTCGCCCGGCAGGGGGCTGGAAACACCATATATTTT.